The 6 T cell receptor beta chains presented below share a single source sample, sequenced in a study of Ad26.COV2.S vaccination and SARS-CoV-2 variants. Stated treatment: roughly 20 received Ad26.COV2.S at low or high dose, single or two shots; several received placebo; per-sample allocation not given. All samples were drawn on day 63, counting from the first vaccine or placebo injection. Sequencing was performed with immunoSEQ multiplex PCR; in TCRdb, only in-frame clones are kept and a portion is missing. The repertoire has over 450,000 clones, roughly nine tenths of them found once; the top ten carry approximately 1.7%. The source material was peripheral blood, sampled in a trial of Ad26.COV2.S vaccine versus placebo. These TCRs come from a person aged 18-65 years who received the Ad26.COV2.S COVID-19 vaccine or a placebo.

This chain connects TRBV3-1 (or the pseudogene TRBV3-2) to TRBJ2-7; possibly TRBD1 for D (5 bases). CDR3 length: 15 amino acids. Trimming shortened V by 2 bases and J by 2 bases, and 13 bases separated the two germline ends. Germline lookup yields CDR1 LGHDT and CDR2 YNNKEL (reference sequence). CDR3 sequence: CASSQLPDSTYEQYF. In DNA, the CDR3 is TGTGCCAGCAGCCAATTGCCCGACAGTACCTACGAGCAGTACTTC.

V gene TRBV27 combines with J gene TRBJ2-7, with 7 bases fitting TRBD1. This CDR3 spans 14 amino acids. The V gene end was trimmed by 10 bases and the J gene end by 0 bases; junction bases not matched to a gene: 9. Per the germline V gene, CDR1 is MNHEY and CDR2 is SMNVEV (reference sequence). The CDR3 here is CATQAGTVSYEQYF. Written as DNA, the CDR3 is TGTGCCACCCAAGCCGGGACAGTCTCCTACGAGCAGTACTTC.

The rearrangement uses TRBV18 and TRBJ1-5; D not certain. This CDR3 has 14 amino acids. CDR1 and CDR2 from the germline V gene are KGHSH and LQKENI. V lost 3 bases, J lost 4 bases, and 10 bases lay in between. CDR3: CASSPAAGNQPQHF. CDR3 DNA: TGTGCCAGCTCACCGGCCGCCGGGAATCAGCCCCAGCATTTT.

The chain has TRBV6-5 and TRBJ1-6; D is ambiguous. The CDR3 is 14 residues long. Germline CDR1 reads MNHEY; CDR2 reads SVGAGI. Between the trimmed V and J ends, which lost 6 bases and 14 bases, there was a span of 20 bases. The CDR3 sequence is CASSRELTRLSLHF. The CDR3 DNA reads as TGTGCCAGCAGCCGAGAACTTACGCGCCTATCCCTCCACTTT.

This clone was seen only a few times. The V and J genes are TRBV10-3 and TRBJ2-7; 10 positions agree with TRBD2. The CDR3 runs 18 residues. V was pared by 0 bases and J by 1 base, with 9 bases of the junction left unmatched. From germline, CDR1 is ENHRY and CDR2 SYGVKD. As DNA, the CDR3 is TGTGCCATCAGTGAGTCCCCCCTAGCGGGAGTTCTATCCTACGAGCAGTACTTC. Its translation is CAISESPLAGVLSYEQYF.

The rearrangement uses TRBV6-2 or TRBV6-3 and TRBJ1-1; 7 bases are a match to TRBD1. The CDR3 contains 15 residues. The trim removed 6 bases at V and 0 bases at J, leaving 7 bases unmatched. Germline V gene lookup returns CDR1 MNHEY and CDR2 SVGEGT. The CDR3 sequence is CASSPGTAMNTEAFF. In nucleotides, the CDR3 is TGTGCCAGCAGCCCCGGGACAGCGATGAACACTGAAGCTTTCTTT.